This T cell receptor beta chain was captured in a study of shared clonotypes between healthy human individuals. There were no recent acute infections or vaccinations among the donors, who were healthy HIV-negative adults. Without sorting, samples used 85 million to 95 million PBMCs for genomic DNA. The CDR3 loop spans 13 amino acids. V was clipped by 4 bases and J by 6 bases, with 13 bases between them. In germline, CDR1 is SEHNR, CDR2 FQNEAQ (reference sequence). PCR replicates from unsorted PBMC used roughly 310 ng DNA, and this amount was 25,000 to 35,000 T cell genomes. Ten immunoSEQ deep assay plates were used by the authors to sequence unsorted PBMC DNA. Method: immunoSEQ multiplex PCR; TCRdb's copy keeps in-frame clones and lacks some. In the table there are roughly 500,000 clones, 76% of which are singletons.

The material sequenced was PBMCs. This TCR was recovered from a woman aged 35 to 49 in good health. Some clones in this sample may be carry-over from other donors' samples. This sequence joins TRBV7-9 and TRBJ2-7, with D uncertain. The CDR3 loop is CASSSTSAFEQYF. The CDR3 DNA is TGTGCCAGCAGCTCCACCTCAGCCTTCGAGCAGTACTTC.